The 31 T cell receptor beta chains below were found in one sample sequenced in a study of blood T cell repertoires in COVID-19. Clones were read by immunoSEQ multiplex PCR, and TCRdb kept only the in-frame ones, dropping some. Among some 230,000 clones listed, 86% were seen once. What was sequenced was peripheral blood. These receptors were taken from a man aged 30 to 45 who had recovered from COVID-19.

The rearrangement links TRBV6-5 to TRBJ1-2; D may be TRBD1 (6 bases). The CDR3 is 15 amino acids. Germline assignment: CDR1 MNHEY and CDR2 SVGAGI. Trimming removed 0 bases from V and 2 bases from J, with 10 bases in between. DNA for the CDR3: TGTGCCAGCAGTTACTCGGACAGACCAAACTATGGCTACACCTTC. Its translation is CASSYSDRPNYGYTF.

This chain links TRBV10-3 with TRBJ1-1; no reliable D call. The germline CDR1 and CDR2 sequences are ENHRY and SYGVKD. The V end was cut by 10 bases, the J end by 3 bases, with 21 bases between. The CDR3 length is 15 residues. The CDR3 DNA reads TGTGCCACCACCTCGAGTCTGAGGGAGGACACTGAAGCTTTCTTT. Translated, it gives CATTSSLREDTEAFF.

The chain recombines TRBV11-2 with TRBJ2-3; 8 bases map to TRBD2. The CDR3 has 17 amino acids. V lost 4 bases, J lost 0 bases, and 9 bases stayed unmatched. Per germline, CDR1 SGHAT and CDR2 FQNNGV. Here the CDR3 DNA reads TGTGCCAGCAGCTATAGGCCGGGGGGGACTAGCACAGATACGCAGTATTTT. Amino acid sequence: CASSYRPGGTSTDTQYF.

The chain carries TRBV4-2 and TRBJ2-3; TRBD1 matches 8 bases. Matching the DNA end better, TRBJ1-3 makes the J call doubtful. The CDR3 has 14 residues. CDR1 and CDR2 (germline): LGHNA, YNFKEQ. The CDR3 DNA reads as TGTGCCAGCAGCCAAGAATCGAGGGACAGGTTCATATATTTT. Encoded protein: CASSQESRDRFIYF.

The V and J genes are TRBV4-1 and TRBJ1-5, with D unresolved. The CDR3 has 14 amino acids. In germline, CDR1 is MGHRA, CDR2 YSYEKL. The V and J ends lost 1 base and 5 bases respectively, with 9 bases between them. Written as DNA, the CDR3 is TGCGCCAGCAGCCAAGCGCAGATTGATCAGCCCCAGCATTTT. This gives the protein CASSQAQIDQPQHF.

The chain uses TRBV3-1 (or the pseudogene TRBV3-2) and TRBJ2-7; a weak D match, TRBD2 (6 bases). The CDR3 length is 13 residues. CDR1 is LGHDT, CDR2 YNNKEL, per germline (reference sequence). Between the trimmed V and J ends, which lost 3 bases and 7 bases, there was a span of 13 bases. This chain's CDR3 is CASSQGSGTEQYF. As DNA, the CDR3 is TGTGCCAGCAGCCAGGGATCGGGGACTGAGCAGTACTTC.

This rearrangement joins TRBV7-9 to TRBJ2-7, with 7 bases matching TRBD1. V lost 0 bases, J lost 1 base, and 0 bases stayed unmatched. The germline V gene has CDR1 SEHNR and CDR2 FQNEAQ (reference sequence). The CDR3 contains 14 residues. The CDR3 loop reads CASSLAGQSYEQYF. The DNA for the CDR3 is TGTGCCAGCAGCTTAGCGGGACAGTCCTACGAGCAGTACTTC. Filled out from reference TRBV7-9 and TRBJ2-7, the complete variable domain reads DTGVSQNPRHKITKRGQNVTFRCDPISEHNRLYWYRQTLGQGPEFLTYFQNEAQLEKSRLLSDRFSAERPKGSFSTLEIQRTEQGDSAMYLCASSLAGQSYEQYFGPGTRLTVT.

The rearrangement links TRBV12-5 to TRBJ2-1, with 8 bases aligning to TRBD1. Per the germline V gene, CDR1 is LGHNT and CDR2 is FRNRAP. The CDR3 runs 15 residues. Trimming at V came to 0 bases and at J to 3 bases, leaving 1 base not matched to a gene. CDR3 DNA: TGTGCTAGTGGTTTGGTGGACAGGGTCTACAATGAGCAGTTCTTC. Protein product: CASGLVDRVYNEQFF.

V and J are TRBV18 and TRBJ1-6; possible D gene TRBD1, 5 bases. Looked up from germline, CDR1 is KGHSH and CDR2 is LQKENI. V was shortened by 3 bases and J by 6 bases, with 18 bases between the two germline ends. CDR3 length: 17 residues. The CDR3 coding sequence is TGTGCCAGCTCACCCGATTTATTAACAGGCCTTAATTCACCCCTCCACTTT. Amino acid sequence: CASSPDLLTGLNSPLHF.

This chain uses TRBV19 with TRBJ1-5, with 7 positions matching TRBD1. Trimming removed 3 bases from V and 5 bases from J; junction bases left unmatched: 7. The CDR3 extends over 15 amino acids. Germline V gene data show CDR1 as LNHDA and CDR2 as SQIVND (reference sequence). As DNA, the CDR3 is TGTGCCAGTAGTATCGACAGGGCCCCCTATCAGCCCCAGCATTTT. It encodes CASSIDRAPYQPQHF.

The DNA for the CDR3 is TGTGCCAGTAGCGGCCCCGGGACTCCTAATGGAGTGCAGTACTTC. As protein: CASSGPGTPNGVQYF. The genes are TRBV19 and TRBJ2-7; possible D gene TRBD2, 6 bases. Germline CDR1 and CDR2: LNHDA and SQIVND (reference sequence). This CDR3 is 15 amino acids long. Trimming left V 6 bases short and J 9 bases short, with 24 bases between.

The J gene is TRBJ1-1, the V gene TRBV7-9; D not resolved. The V gene lost 9 bases and the J gene lost 1 base, with 12 bases spanning the gap. The CDR3 spans 13 residues. CDR1 and CDR2 (germline): SEHNR, FQNEAQ (reference sequence). CDR3 DNA sequence: TGTGCCAGAGAAGACATAAAGAACACTGAAGCTTTCTTT. Protein product: CAREDIKNTEAFF.

There are a few counts of this clone. V is TRBV6-6 and J is TRBJ1-2; 10 nucleotides line up with TRBD1. V lost 0 bases to trimming and J lost 3 bases; unmatched junction nucleotides: 4. Per the germline V gene, CDR1 is MNHNY and CDR2 is SVGAGI (reference sequence). The CDR3 has 16 amino acids. The CDR3 region is CASSYSTGGWDYGYTF. The DNA of the CDR3 is TGTGCCAGCAGTTACTCGACAGGGGGCTGGGACTATGGCTACACCTTC.

The chain combines TRBV24-1 with TRBJ2-2; the D gene is possibly TRBD1 (6 bases). The CDR3 totals 14 residues. Trimming stripped 3 bases from V and 7 bases from J, with 11 bases between. Per the germline V gene, CDR1 is KGHDR and CDR2 is SFDVKD. The CDR3 sequence is CATSDRGFGGELFF. In nucleotides, the CDR3 is TGTGCCACCAGTGATAGGGGGTTCGGCGGGGAGCTGTTTTTT.

The CDR3 DNA follows: TGCAGCGCAGAGGACAGGGGAGGAACAGATACGCAGTATTTT. As protein: CSAEDRGGTDTQYF. The chain carries TRBV29-1 and TRBJ2-3; 9 bases fit TRBD1. Germline lookup yields CDR1 SQVTM and CDR2 ANQGSEA. The V and J ends lost 7 bases and 3 bases, in that order; junction bases with no gene match: 8. The CDR3 covers 14 residues.

The chain couples TRBV3-1 (or the pseudogene TRBV3-2) to TRBJ2-4; D not resolved. Trimming removed 4 bases at V and 5 bases at J, with 12 bases between. The CDR3 runs 14 residues. Germline V gene lookup returns CDR1 LGHDT and CDR2 YNNKEL (reference sequence). Written as DNA, the CDR3 is TGTGCCAGCAGCCTCGACTTAATTGAAAACATTCAGTACTTC. It specifies CASSLDLIENIQYF.

The chain carries TRBV4-2 and TRBJ2-7, with 7 bases identical to TRBD2. Germline-derived CDR1 and CDR2 are LGHNA and YNFKEQ. V trimming: 4 bases; J trimming: 2 bases; junction bases outside the gene matches: 11. This CDR3 is built from 16 residues. The CDR3 sequence is CASSPPRASGTYEQYF. The CDR3, as DNA: TGTGCCAGCAGCCCCCCTAGGGCTAGCGGTACCTACGAGCAGTACTTC.

The chain joins TRBV5-6 to TRBJ1-2; possibly TRBD1 for D (6 bases). CDR3 length equals 12 residues. Trimming removed 2 bases at V and 8 bases at J, with 10 bases between. Germline loops: CDR1 SGHDT, CDR2 YYEEEE. CDR3 DNA sequence: TGTGCCAGCAGCTTTCAAACAGGGGGCTACACCTTC. This translates into CASSFQTGGYTF.

The chain uses TRBV7-8 and TRBJ2-3; TRBD2 matches 11 bases. The V gene end was trimmed by 8 bases and the J gene end by 4 bases; junction bases not matched to a gene: 5. Germline assignment: CDR1 SGHVS and CDR2 FQNEAQ. This CDR3 has 14 residues. CDR3 loop: CASGHSGGADTQYF. CDR3 sequence (DNA): TGTGCCAGCGGGCATAGCGGGGGGGCAGATACGCAGTATTTT. The entire variable domain, with the rest obtained from reference TRBV7-8 and TRBJ2-3, is as follows: GAGVSQSPRYKVAKRGQDVALRCDPISGHVSLFWYQQALGQGPEFLTYFQNEAQLDKSGLPSDRFFAERPEGSVSTLKIQRTQQEDSAVYLCASGHSGGADTQYFGPGTRLTVL.

J is TRBJ1-5 and V is TRBV29-1, with a weak D call TRBD1 (5 bases). Germline V gene lookup returns CDR1 SQVTM and CDR2 ANQGSEA. The V and J ends lost 3 bases and 5 bases respectively, with 8 bases between them. The CDR3 has 12 residues. The CDR3 DNA reads TGCAGCGTTGAGGGGGAGGATCAGCCCCAGCATTTT. This translates into CSVEGEDQPQHF.

The chain has TRBV11-2 and TRBJ2-3; 9 nucleotides match TRBD2. Germline CDR1 reads SGHAT; CDR2 reads FQNNGV. With 4 bases clipped from V and 6 bases from J, the junction kept 8 bases outside the gene matches. The CDR3 length is 15 residues. This chain's CDR3 is CASSSAGGPPDTQYF. The CDR3 DNA is TGTGCCAGCAGCTCCGCGGGGGGGCCCCCGGATACGCAGTATTTT.

This sequence joins TRBV29-1 and TRBJ2-7; D might be TRBD1 (6 bases). V lost 4 bases, J lost 3 bases, and 16 bases lay in between. The CDR3 runs to 14 residues. Germline V gene data show CDR1 as SQVTM and CDR2 as ANQGSEA. The CDR3 region has the DNA TGCAGCGTTGTGCGTACAGGGTTGGGCTACGAGCAGTACTTC. The encoded protein is CSVVRTGLGYEQYF.

The chain's CDR3 is CASRRGAGETQYF. CDR3 in DNA: TGTGCCAGCAGGCGCGGGGCGGGAGAGACCCAGTACTTC. The chain has TRBV2 and TRBJ2-5, with D possibly being TRBD2 (6 bases). The CDR3 consists of 13 residues. CDR1 and CDR2 (germline): SNHLY, FYNNEI. The ends were cut back, 6 bases at V and 4 bases at J, with 12 bases in the middle. Drawing the rest from reference TRBV2 and TRBJ2-5, the complete variable domain is EPEVTQTPSHQVTQMGQEVILRCVPISNHLYFYWYRQILGQKVEFLVSFYNNEISEKSEIFDDQFSVERPDGSNFTLKIRSTKLEDSAMYFCASRRGAGETQYFGPGTRLLVL.

The rearrangement joins TRBV5-1 to TRBJ2-5; TRBD1 matches 10 bases. Germline loops: CDR1 SGHRS, CDR2 YFSETQ. This CDR3 comprises 17 residues. V trimming: 0 bases; J trimming: 4 bases; junction bases outside the gene matches: 9. The DNA of the CDR3 is TGCGCCAGCAGCTTGGCTCCGGGACAGGGGCAAGTAGAGACCCAGTACTTC. Amino acids: CASSLAPGQGQVETQYF.

V gene TRBV19 combines with J gene TRBJ1-6, with D uncertain. V lost 8 bases to trimming and J lost 6 bases, with 11 bases between them. From germline, CDR1 is LNHDA and CDR2 SQIVND (reference sequence). The CDR3 extends over 13 amino acids. The CDR3 is CASAEGFNSPLHF. The CDR3 DNA follows: TGTGCCAGTGCCGAGGGTTTTAATTCACCCCTCCACTTT.

The chain has TRBV11-1 and TRBJ2-5, with 8 bases matching TRBD2. CDR3 length: 13 amino acids. Trimming at V came to 6 bases and at J to 3 bases, leaving 3 bases not matched to a gene. Per the germline V gene, CDR1 is SGHAT and CDR2 is FQDESV (reference sequence). Here the CDR3 reads CASRPAGEETQYF. The CDR3 DNA reads as TGTGCCAGCAGACCAGCGGGGGAAGAGACCCAGTACTTC. Drawing the rest from reference TRBV11-1 and TRBJ2-5, the complete variable domain is EAEVAQSPRYKITEKSQAVAFWCDPISGHATLYWYRQILGQGPELLVQFQDESVVDDSQLPKDRFSAERLKGVDSTLKIQPAELGDSAMYLCASRPAGEETQYFGPGTRLLVL.

This chain uses TRBV7-2 with TRBJ1-2; TRBD1 aligns across 10 bases. V lost 5 bases to trimming and J lost 4 bases; unmatched junction nucleotides: 7. CDR1 SGHTA and CDR2 FQGNSA come from the germline V gene. The CDR3 spans 15 residues. The CDR3 loop is CASSVGTGAGYGYTF. The CDR3 DNA reads as TGTGCCAGCAGCGTCGGGACAGGGGCTGGCTATGGCTACACCTTC.

This chain uses TRBV19 with TRBJ1-1, with D uncertain. CDR1 is LNHDA, CDR2 SQIVND, per germline (reference sequence). The CDR3 consists of 19 residues. V was clipped by 5 bases and J by 0 bases, with 25 bases between them. The CDR3 DNA is TGTGCCAGTAGTGGCCGTACAAGAGCAAACCGGGGATTGAACACTGAAGCTTTCTTT. The encoded protein is CASSGRTRANRGLNTEAFF. Full variable domain (remainder filled in from reference TRBV19 and TRBJ1-1): DGGITQSPKYLFRKEGQNVTLSCEQNLNHDAMYWYRQDPGQGLRLIYYSQIVNDFQKGDIAEGYSVSREKKESFPLTVTSAQKNPTAFYLCASSGRTRANRGLNTEAFFGQGTRLTVV.

The chain joins TRBV4-3 to TRBJ2-2; 7 bases are a match to TRBD1. From germline, CDR1 is LGHNA and CDR2 YSLEER. CDR3 length: 19 residues. V was pared by 3 bases and J by 4 bases, with 17 bases of the junction left unmatched. This chain's CDR3 is CASSQASPRLRGRTGELFF. CDR3 nucleotide sequence: TGCGCCAGCAGCCAGGCGAGCCCCCGTCTAAGGGGGCGCACCGGGGAGCTGTTTTTT.

This chain uses TRBV20-1 with TRBJ1-2; tentatively, D is TRBD1 (5 bases). V shed 3 bases and J shed 5 bases, with 10 bases lying between them. The CDR3 is made up of 12 amino acids. CDR1 is DFQATT, CDR2 SNEGSKA, per germline (reference sequence). DNA for the CDR3: TGCAGTGCTAGTTCCAGGGATTATGGCTACACCTTC. As protein: CSASSRDYGYTF.

The V gene is TRBV18, the J gene TRBJ1-6; TRBD1 agrees at 8 bases. Unmatched junction bases numbered 5, after V lost 3 bases and J lost 4 bases. This CDR3 has 16 residues. Germline CDR1 reads KGHSH; CDR2 reads LQKENI. The CDR3 sequence: CASSPADRGYNSPLHF. The CDR3 coding sequence is TGTGCCAGCTCACCCGCCGACAGGGGATATAATTCACCCCTCCACTTT. Full variable domain (missing parts from reference TRBV18 and TRBJ1-6): NAGVMQNPRHLVRRRGQEARLRCSPMKGHSHVYWYRQLPEEGLKFMVYLQKENIIDESGMPKERFSAEFPKEGPSILRIQQVVRGDSAAYFCASSPADRGYNSPLHFGNGTRLTVT.